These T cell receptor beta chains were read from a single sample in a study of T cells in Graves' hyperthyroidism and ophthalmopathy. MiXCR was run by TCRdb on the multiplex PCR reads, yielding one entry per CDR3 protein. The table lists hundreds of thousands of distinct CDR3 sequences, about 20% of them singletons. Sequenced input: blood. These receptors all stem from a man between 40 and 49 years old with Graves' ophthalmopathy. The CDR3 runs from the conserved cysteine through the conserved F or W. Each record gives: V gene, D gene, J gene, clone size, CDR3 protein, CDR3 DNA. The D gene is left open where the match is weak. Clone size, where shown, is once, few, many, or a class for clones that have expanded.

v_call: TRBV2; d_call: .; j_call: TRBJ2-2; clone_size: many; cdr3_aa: CARSPWGRPGELFF; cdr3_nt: TGTGCCAGGTCCCCCTGGGGGCGGCCAGGGGAGCTGTTTTTT
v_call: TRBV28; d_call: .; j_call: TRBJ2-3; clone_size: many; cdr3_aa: CASSSQGETSLPDTQYF; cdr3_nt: TGTGCCAGCAGCTCCCAGGGGGAGACTAGCCTCCCAGATACGCAGTATTTT
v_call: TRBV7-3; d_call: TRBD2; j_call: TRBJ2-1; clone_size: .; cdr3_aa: CASSPVAGEGNNEQFF; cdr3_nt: TGTGCCAGCAGCCCCGTAGCGGGAGAAGGCAACAATGAGCAGTTCTTC
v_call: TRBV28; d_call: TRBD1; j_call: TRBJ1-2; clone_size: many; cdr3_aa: CASSLARMTGAYGYTF; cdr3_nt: TGTGCCAGCAGTTTGGCTCGGATGACAGGGGCCTATGGCTACACCTTC
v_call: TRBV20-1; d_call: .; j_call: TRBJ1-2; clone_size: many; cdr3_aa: CSAMGLGNYGYTF; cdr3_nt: TGCAGTGCTATGGGATTGGGGAACTATGGCTACACCTTC
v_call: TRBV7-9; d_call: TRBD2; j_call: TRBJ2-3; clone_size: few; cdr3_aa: CAIGSGVGTDTQYF; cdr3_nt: TGTGCCATCGGTAGCGGGGTGGGCACAGATACGCAGTATTTT
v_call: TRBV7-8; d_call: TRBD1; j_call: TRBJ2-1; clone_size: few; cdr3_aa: CASSSPGTGRYNEQFF; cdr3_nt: TGTGCCAGCAGCTCCCCCGGGACAGGGCGATACAATGAGCAGTTCTTC
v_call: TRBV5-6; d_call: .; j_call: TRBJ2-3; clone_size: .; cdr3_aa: CASSYKQSADTQYF; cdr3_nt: TGTGCCAGCAGCTATAAGCAGTCTGCAGATACGCAGTATTTT
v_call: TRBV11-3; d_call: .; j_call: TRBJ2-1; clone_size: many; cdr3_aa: CASSSSHRGLDEQFF; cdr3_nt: TGTGCCAGCAGCTCCTCCCACCGGGGGTTGGATGAGCAGTTCTTC
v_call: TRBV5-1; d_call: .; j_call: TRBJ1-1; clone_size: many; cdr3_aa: CASSFAENTEAFF; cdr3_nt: TGCGCCAGCAGCTTTGCAGAGAACACTGAAGCTTTCTTT
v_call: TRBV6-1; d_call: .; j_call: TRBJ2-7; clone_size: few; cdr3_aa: CASSEVEGYEQYF; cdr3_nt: TGTGCCAGCAGTGAAGTAGAGGGCTACGAGCAGTACTTC
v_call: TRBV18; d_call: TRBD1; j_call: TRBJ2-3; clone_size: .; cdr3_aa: CASSPEGAGRTQYF; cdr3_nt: TGTGCCAGCTCACCAGAGGGGGCCGGCCGGACGCAGTATTTT
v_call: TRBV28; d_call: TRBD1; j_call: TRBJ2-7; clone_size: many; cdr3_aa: CASSFPGTAYEQYF; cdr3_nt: TGTGCCAGCAGTTTTCCGGGGACAGCCTACGAGCAGTACTTC
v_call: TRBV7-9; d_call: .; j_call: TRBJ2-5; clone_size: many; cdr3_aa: CASSLVEETQYF; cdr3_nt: TGTGCCAGCAGCTTGGTGGAAGAGACCCAGTACTTC
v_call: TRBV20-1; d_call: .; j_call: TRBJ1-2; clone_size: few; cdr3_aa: CSARDNLYGYTF; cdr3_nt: TGCAGTGCTAGAGATAACCTCTATGGCTACACCTTC
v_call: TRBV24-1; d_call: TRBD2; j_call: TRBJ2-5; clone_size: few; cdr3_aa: CATSDSGGGPLIQETQYF; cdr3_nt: TGTGCCACCAGTGACTCCGGGGGGGGACCCCTAATCCAAGAGACCCAGTACTTC
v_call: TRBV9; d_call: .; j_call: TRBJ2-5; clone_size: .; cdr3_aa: CASATRGIGGPKETQYF; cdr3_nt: TGTGCCAGCGCAACCCGGGGCATCGGGGGGCCAAAAGAGACCCAGTACTTC
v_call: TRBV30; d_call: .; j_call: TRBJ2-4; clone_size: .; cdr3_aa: CAWSSNIAKNIQYF; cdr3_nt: TGTGCCTGGAGTTCCAATATAGCCAAAAACATTCAGTACTTC
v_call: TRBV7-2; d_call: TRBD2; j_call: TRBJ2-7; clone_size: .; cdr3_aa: CASSMRLAGGDEQYF; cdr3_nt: TGTGCCAGCAGCATGCGACTAGCGGGAGGTGACGAGCAGTACTTC
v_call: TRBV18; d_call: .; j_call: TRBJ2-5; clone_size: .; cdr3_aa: CASSPLGVPQETQYF; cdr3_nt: TGTGCCAGCTCACCACTTGGAGTCCCTCAAGAGACCCAGTACTTC
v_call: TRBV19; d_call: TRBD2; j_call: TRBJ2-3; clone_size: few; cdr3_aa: CASSMAGLGPSGGTDTQYF; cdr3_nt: TGTGCCAGTAGTATGGCGGGACTAGGGCCCTCCGGGGGGACAGATACGCAGTATTTT
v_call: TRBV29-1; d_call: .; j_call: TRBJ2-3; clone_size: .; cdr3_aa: CSVERLLTDTQYF; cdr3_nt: TGCAGCGTTGAAAGGTTGCTGACAGATACGCAGTATTTT
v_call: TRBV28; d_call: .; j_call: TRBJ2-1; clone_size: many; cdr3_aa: CASGGEYEQFF; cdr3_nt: TGTGCCAGCGGTGGGGAGTATGAGCAGTTCTTC
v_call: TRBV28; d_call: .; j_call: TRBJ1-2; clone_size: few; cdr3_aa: CASSLSRGEVGGYTF; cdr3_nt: TGTGCCAGCAGTCTCTCCAGGGGTGAAGTAGGTGGCTACACCTTC
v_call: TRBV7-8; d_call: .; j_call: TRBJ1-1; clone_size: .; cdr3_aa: CASSLPWKEAFF; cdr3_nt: TGTGCCAGCAGCTTGCCCTGGAAGGAAGCTTTCTTT
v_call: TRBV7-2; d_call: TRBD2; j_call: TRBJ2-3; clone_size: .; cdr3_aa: CASSHLGLAGGQVTDTQYF; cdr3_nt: TGTGCCAGCAGCCACCTGGGACTAGCGGGGGGGCAAGTCACAGATACGCAGTATTTT